This TCR beta chain was sequenced in a study of blood T cell repertoires in COVID-19. The germline gives CDR1 LNHDA, CDR2 SQIVND (reference sequence). This CDR3 comprises 14 residues. Trimming cost V 3 bases and J 2 bases, with 7 bases left between them. Sequencing used immunoSEQ multiplex PCR; TCRdb keeps in-frame clones, though not all of them. The data contain a few hundred thousand clones, around 90% of them singletons. Sequencing input: peripheral blood. The receptor was isolated from a man younger than 35 with active or convalescent COVID-19. The chain joins TRBV19 to TRBJ2-2, with D maybe TRBD2 (6 bases). The DNA for the CDR3 is TGTGCCAGTAGTATGGGGGGTAACACCGGGGAGCTGTTTTTT. Amino acid sequence: CASSMGGNTGELFF.